The next 3 T cell receptor beta chains were all read from a single sample in a study of cytomegalovirus exposure and HLA in healthy donors. The PCR used 60 Vbeta and 13 Jbeta primers. Sequencing was performed with immunoSEQ multiplex PCR; in TCRdb, only in-frame clones are kept and a portion is missing. The sample lists about 140,000 clones; 73% were seen once. The sequenced sample consisted of PBMCs. These receptors came from a woman between 35 and 50 years old in good health and CMV-seronegative.

This chain joins TRBV7-8 and TRBJ1-1; D is perhaps TRBD1 (5 bases). Deletions cut 0 bases from V and 10 bases from J, with 12 bases between. Per the germline V gene, CDR1 is SGHVS and CDR2 is FQNEAQ. The CDR3 extends over 13 amino acids. DNA for the CDR3: TGTGCCAGCAGCTTAGCGGGCAGGGATAGAGCTTTCTTT. It translates to CASSLAGRDRAFF.

In the case of this clone: One junction end does not reproduce the germline sequence, and a read error may be involved. The V gene is TRBV29-1, the J gene TRBJ1-2; TRBD1 agrees at 7 bases. The CDR3 consists of 16 residues. Germline V gene lookup returns CDR1 SQVTM and CDR2 ANQGSEA. CDR3 loop: CSAEWGNRGGSDGYTF. As DNA, the CDR3 is TGCAGCGCTGAATGGGGGAACAGGGGCGGATCGGATGGCTACACCTTC. The complete variable domain, with remaining parts taken from reference TRBV29-1 and TRBJ1-2, reads SAVISQKPSRDICQRGTSLTIQCQVDSQVTMMFWYRQQPGQSLTLIATANQGSEATYESGFVIDKFPISRPNLTFSTLTVSNMSPEDSSIYLCSAEWGNRGGSDGYTFGSGTRLTVV.

The rearrangement uses TRBV9 and TRBJ2-1; tentatively, D is TRBD2 (5 bases). The CDR3 has 13 residues. The germline V gene encodes CDR1 SGDLS and CDR2 YYNGEE. Trimming took off 0 bases at V and 8 bases at J, with 9 bases between the two ends. CDR3 loop: CASSVVAGYEQFF. DNA for the CDR3: TGTGCCAGCAGCGTAGTGGCGGGCTATGAGCAGTTCTTC.